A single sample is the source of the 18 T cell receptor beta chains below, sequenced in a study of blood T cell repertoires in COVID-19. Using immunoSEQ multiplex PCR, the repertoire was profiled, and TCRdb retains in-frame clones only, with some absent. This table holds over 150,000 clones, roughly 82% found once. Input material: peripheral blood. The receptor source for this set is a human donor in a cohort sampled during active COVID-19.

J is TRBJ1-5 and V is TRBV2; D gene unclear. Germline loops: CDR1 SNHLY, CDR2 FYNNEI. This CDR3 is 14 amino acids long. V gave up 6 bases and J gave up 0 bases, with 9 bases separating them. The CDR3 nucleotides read TGTGCCAGCAGGGCACAGTATAGCAATCAGCCCCAGCATTTT. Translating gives CASRAQYSNQPQHF.

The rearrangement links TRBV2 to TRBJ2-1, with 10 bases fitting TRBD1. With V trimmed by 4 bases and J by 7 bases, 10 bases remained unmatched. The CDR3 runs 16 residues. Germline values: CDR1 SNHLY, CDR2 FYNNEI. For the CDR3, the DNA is TGTGCCAGCAGTGGGGGGACAGGGGACTGGATGAATGAGCAGTTCTTC. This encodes CASSGGTGDWMNEQFF.

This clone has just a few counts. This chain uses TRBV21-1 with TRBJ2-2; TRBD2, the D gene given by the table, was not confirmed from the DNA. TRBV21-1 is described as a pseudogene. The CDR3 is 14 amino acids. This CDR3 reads CASSSRERTGELFF. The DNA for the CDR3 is TGTGCCAGCAGCAGCCGGGAGCGCACCGGGGAGCTGTTTTTT.

The CDR3 coding sequence is TGTGCCAGCTCACCAAGAGGGGGCAGGGAGACCCAGTACTTC. Translation gives CASSPRGGRETQYF. The chain employs TRBV18 and TRBJ2-5, with 7 positions matching TRBD1. Trimming removed 2 bases from V and 5 bases from J; junction bases left unmatched: 5. CDR1 KGHSH and CDR2 LQKENI come from the germline V gene. The CDR3 totals 14 residues.

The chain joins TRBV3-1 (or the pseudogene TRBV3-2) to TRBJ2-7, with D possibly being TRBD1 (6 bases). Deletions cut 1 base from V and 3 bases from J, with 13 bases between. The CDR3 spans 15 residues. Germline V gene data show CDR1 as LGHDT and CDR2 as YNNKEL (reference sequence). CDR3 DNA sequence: TGTGCCAGCAGCCAAGGGGCGGACAGAGTCTACGAGCAGTACTTC. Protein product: CASSQGADRVYEQYF.

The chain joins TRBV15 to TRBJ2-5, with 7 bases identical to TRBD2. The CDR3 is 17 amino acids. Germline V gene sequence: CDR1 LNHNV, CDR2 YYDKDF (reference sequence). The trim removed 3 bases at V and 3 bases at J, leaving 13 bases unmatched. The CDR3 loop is CATSRDIRAGEEETQYF. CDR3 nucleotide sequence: TGTGCCACCAGCAGGGATATAAGGGCGGGAGAGGAAGAGACCCAGTACTTC.

DNA of the CDR3: TGTGCCAGCAGAAGGACAGGGGGCGCATCGCGGTCACCCCTCCACTTT. This translates into CASRRTGGASRSPLHF. The V call is TRBV25-1, the J call TRBJ1-6; 11 bases agree with TRBD1. Germline CDR1 and CDR2: MGHDK and SYGVNS. V lost 6 bases to trimming and J lost 10 bases; unmatched junction nucleotides: 11. This CDR3 has 16 amino acids.

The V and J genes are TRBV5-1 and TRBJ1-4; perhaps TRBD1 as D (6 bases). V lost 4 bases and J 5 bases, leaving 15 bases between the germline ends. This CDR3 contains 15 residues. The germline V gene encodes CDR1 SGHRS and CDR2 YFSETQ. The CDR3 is CASSATTGPNEKLFF. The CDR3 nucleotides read TGCGCCAGCAGCGCAACGACAGGCCCGAATGAAAAACTGTTTTTT.

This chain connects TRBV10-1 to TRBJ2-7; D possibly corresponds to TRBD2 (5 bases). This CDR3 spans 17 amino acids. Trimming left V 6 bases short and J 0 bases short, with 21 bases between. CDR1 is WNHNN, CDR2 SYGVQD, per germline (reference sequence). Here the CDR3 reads CASSSFGIGEGSYEQYF. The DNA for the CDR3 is TGCGCCAGCAGCTCTTTCGGGATCGGGGAAGGCTCCTACGAGCAGTACTTC.

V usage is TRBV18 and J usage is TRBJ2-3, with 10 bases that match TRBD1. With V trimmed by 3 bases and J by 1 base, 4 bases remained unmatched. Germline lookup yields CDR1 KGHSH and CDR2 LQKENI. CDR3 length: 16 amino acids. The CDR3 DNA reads TGTGCCAGCTCACCCGGACAGGGGGTAGGCACAGATACGCAGTATTTT. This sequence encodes CASSPGQGVGTDTQYF.

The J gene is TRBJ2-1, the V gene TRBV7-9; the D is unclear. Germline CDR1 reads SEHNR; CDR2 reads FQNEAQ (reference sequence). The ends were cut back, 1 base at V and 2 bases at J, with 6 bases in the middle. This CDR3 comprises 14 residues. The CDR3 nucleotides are TGTGCCAGCAGCTTAGGCGGAACCTACAATGAGCAGTTCTTC. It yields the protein CASSLGGTYNEQFF.

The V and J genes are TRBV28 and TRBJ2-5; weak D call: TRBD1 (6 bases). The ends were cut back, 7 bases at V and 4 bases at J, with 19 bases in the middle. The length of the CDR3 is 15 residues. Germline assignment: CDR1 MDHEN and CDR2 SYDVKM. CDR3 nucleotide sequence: TGTGCCAGCAAGATAACAGGGCCGGGACGAGAGACCCAGTACTTC. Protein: CASKITGPGRETQYF.

The CDR3 region is CASSIQGRKVQFF. CDR3 coding DNA: TGTGCCAGTAGTATTCAGGGCCGAAAAGTTCAGTTCTTC. V gene TRBV19 combines with J gene TRBJ2-1; perhaps TRBD1 as D (5 bases). The CDR3 extends over 13 amino acids. Between the trimmed V and J ends, which lost 3 bases and 13 bases, there was a span of 16 bases. Germline CDR1 LNHDA, CDR2 SQIVND (reference sequence).

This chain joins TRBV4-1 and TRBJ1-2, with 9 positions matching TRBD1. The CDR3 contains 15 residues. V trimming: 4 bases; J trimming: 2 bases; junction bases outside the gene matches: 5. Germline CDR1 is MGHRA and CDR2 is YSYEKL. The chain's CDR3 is CASSRGQGTNYGYTF. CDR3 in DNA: TGCGCCAGCAGCCGTGGACAGGGGACCAACTATGGCTACACCTTC.

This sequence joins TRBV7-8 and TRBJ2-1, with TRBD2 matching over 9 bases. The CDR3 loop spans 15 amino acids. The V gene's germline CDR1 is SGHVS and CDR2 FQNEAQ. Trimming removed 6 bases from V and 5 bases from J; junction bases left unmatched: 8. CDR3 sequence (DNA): TGTGCCAGCAGGCCTCGGCTAGCGGGAAACAATGAGCAGTTCTTC. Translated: CASRPRLAGNNEQFF.

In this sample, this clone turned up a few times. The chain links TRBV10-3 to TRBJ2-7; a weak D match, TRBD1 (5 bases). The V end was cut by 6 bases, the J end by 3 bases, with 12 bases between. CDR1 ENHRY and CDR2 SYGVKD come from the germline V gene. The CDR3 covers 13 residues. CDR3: CAIRAPTGYEQYF. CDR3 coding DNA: TGTGCCATCAGAGCCCCCACAGGCTACGAGCAGTACTTC.

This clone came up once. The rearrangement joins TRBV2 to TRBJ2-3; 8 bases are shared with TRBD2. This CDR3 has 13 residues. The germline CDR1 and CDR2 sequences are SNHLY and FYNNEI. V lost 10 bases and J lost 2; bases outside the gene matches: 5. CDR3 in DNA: TGTGCCAACGCGGGAGGTTCCACAGATACGCAGTATTTT. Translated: CANAGGSTDTQYF.

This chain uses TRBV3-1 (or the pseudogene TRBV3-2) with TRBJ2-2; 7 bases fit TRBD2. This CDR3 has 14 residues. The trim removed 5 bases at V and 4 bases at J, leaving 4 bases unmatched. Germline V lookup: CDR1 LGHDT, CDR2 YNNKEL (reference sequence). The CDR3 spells CASSRAGVTGELFF. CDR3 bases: TGTGCCAGCAGCAGGGCGGGAGTCACCGGGGAGCTGTTTTTT.